This T cell receptor (beta chain) was recorded in a study of OX40 agonist ivuxolimab in advanced cancers. In the study overall: Every 2 weeks, patients got intravenous ivuxolimab at one of six dose levels (0.01-10 mg/kg).

Looked up from germline, CDR1 is SGDLS and CDR2 is YYNGEE. CDR3 length: 14 amino acids. V was pared by 0 bases and J by 3 bases, with 9 bases between. Study outcomes and limitations: Patients with a partial response at 0.1-3.0 mg/kg had among the lowest clonal expansion.

Clones were read by immunoSEQ multiplex PCR, and TCRdb kept only the in-frame ones, dropping some. The repertoire includes just over 90,000 clones, 85% to 95% of them detected once, and about 2.6% sits in the top ten. Exclusion of a patient followed from autoimmune disease history or systemic immunosuppression. Note on this clone: Its antigen remains unidentified.

The chain has TRBV9 and TRBJ1-2, with D uncertain. This receptor was identified in an adult with an advanced solid tumor such as melanoma, head and neck, liver or kidney cancer. This specimen was CD4+ or CD8+ T cells sorted from blood, taken in a trial of the OX40 agonist ivuxolimab. The CDR3 DNA sequence: TGTGCCAGCAGCGTAGGGGGAGCAGACTATGGCTACACCTTC. As protein: CASSVGGADYGYTF.